Listed below are T cell receptor beta chains from one sample, sequenced in a study of beta chain features in type 1 diabetes. This table comes from immunoSEQ multiplex PCR, and its TCRdb copy is limited to in-frame clones, with some not included. Here the sample spans 600,000 to 750,000 clones, 9.5% to 15% being singletons. The material sequenced was naive CD4+ T cells from blood. Receptors were obtained from a man under 40 with type 1 diabetes. Each CDR3 is given without its conserved first and last residue. Fields, in order: J gene, V gene, CDR3 protein.

>TRBJ1-1|TRBV5-1
ASSLGSGSTEAF
>TRBJ1-1|TRBV5-6
ASSSNTEAF
>TRBJ2-1|TRBV4-2
ASSQEGLAVRSSYNEQF
>TRBJ1-3|TRBV7-8
ASRGAGNTIY
>TRBJ1-1|TRBV11-1
ASSLALLNTEAF
>TRBJ2-2|TRBV7-9
ASSSTVQNTGELF
>TRBJ1-6|TRBV7-2
ASSGRHNSPLH
>TRBJ2-1|TRBV30
AWGGWSSTEDNEQF
>TRBJ2-7|TRBV25-1
ASSALTRDRGPYEQY
>TRBJ2-3|TRBV6-6
ASRASLVDTQY
>TRBJ2-7|TRBV9
ASSPSVGGDSYEQY
>TRBJ1-6|TRBV4-2
ASSQPGQVDSPLH
>TRBJ2-1|TRBV9
ASSPETHSSYNEQF
>TRBJ1-1|TRBV6-5
ASLVRKGESEAF
>TRBJ2-3|TRBV9
ASSVAVDTQY
>TRBJ1-6|TRBV5-4
ASRSTGQGGYNSPLH
>TRBJ2-5|TRBV10-3
AITPDRGGETQY
>TRBJ1-6|TRBV5-1
ASSLGQGSSPLH
>TRBJ1-2|TRBV11-2
ASSPGQGDYGYT
>TRBJ1-2|TRBV18
ASSPPGGSTNYGYT
>TRBJ1-2|TRBV9
ASSVAAGDPYGYT
>TRBJ2-5|TRBV5-1
ASSLALGGQETQY
>TRBJ2-7|TRBV9
ASSVGLTGEGLHEQY
>TRBJ1-5|TRBV4-2
ASSPESSTDQPQH
>TRBJ2-2|TRBV4-2
ASSRAGVSTGELF
>TRBJ2-5|TRBV5-1
ASSERGKETQY
>TRBJ1-4|TRBV28
ASRGYGVAGNEKLF
>TRBJ1-5|TRBV30
AWSIGQHNQPQH
>TRBJ2-5|TRBV5-1
ASSLGQGETQY
>TRBJ2-1|TRBV5-1
ASSPSGTSGYNEQF
>TRBJ2-1|TRBV6-5
ASSHTSGGNNEQF
>TRBJ2-1|TRBV18
ASSPNRAPEDTREQF
>TRBJ2-2|TRBV19
ASSPGGLNTGELF
>TRBJ2-7|TRBV29-1
SVRLAAYEQY
>TRBJ1-5|TRBV2
ASSEESGGQPQH
>TRBJ2-5|TRBV4-3
ASSQDGGVQETQY
>TRBJ2-3|TRBV7-2
ASSPDTDTQY
>TRBJ2-7|TRBV7-8
ASSLVPAGVGAYEQY
>TRBJ2-7|TRBV27
ASSLNPGPYEQY
>TRBJ2-7|TRBV7-9
ASSPPSAGGYEQY
>TRBJ2-4|TRBV11-2
ASSLYETKNIQY
>TRBJ2-3|TRBV7-9
ASSLGAGWDTQY
>TRBJ1-3|TRBV11-2
ASSLERANSGNTIY
>TRBJ2-7|TRBV6-1
ASSERHYEQY